What follows is one T cell receptor (beta chain) and its context. Looked up from germline, CDR1 is SEHNR and CDR2 is FQNEAQ (reference sequence). This CDR3 has 17 amino acids. J lost 6 bases, V lost 0 bases, and 10 bases had no gene match. The source of the sample is a study of blood T cell repertoires in COVID-19. Assay: immunoSEQ multiplex PCR; the TCRdb copy retains only in-frame clones and omits some. This sample has about 280,000 clones, with approximately 83% found just once. The source is a woman younger than 45 who had recovered from COVID-19. The sequenced sample consisted of peripheral blood. The chain couples TRBV7-9 to TRBJ2-1; TRBD2 matches at 8 bases. CDR3 amino acids: CASSLAGRGGMGNEQFF. The CDR3, as DNA: TGTGCCAGCAGCTTAGCCGGGAGGGGGGGAATGGGCAATGAGCAGTTCTTC.